Shown below are 17 T cell receptor beta chains from a single sample sequenced in a study of identical twins. TCRdb re-analysed the 5' RACE reads in MiXCR, keeping a single row per CDR3 protein. Of 300,000 to 400,000 distinct CDR3 sequences in the sample, approximately 13% were seen once. The same sample was also used in a study of yellow fever vaccine responses in identical twins.

Sequenced input: CD8+ T cells sorted from blood. The source of these receptors is a young woman in good health.

The chain has TRBV27 and TRBJ2-3; perhaps TRBD1 as D (6 bases). The CDR3 has 13 amino acids. V was clipped by 10 bases and J by 0 bases, with 11 bases between them. In germline, CDR1 is MNHEY, CDR2 SMNVEV (reference sequence). Here the CDR3 reads CATAGVSTDTQYF. The DNA for the CDR3 is TGTGCCACCGCAGGGGTTAGCACAGATACGCAGTATTTT.

The J gene is TRBJ2-2, the V gene TRBV3-1, with no clear D. In germline, CDR1 is LGHDT, CDR2 YNNKEL (reference sequence). The CDR3 covers 14 residues. V lost 4 bases and J 3 bases, leaving 9 bases between the germline ends. Written as DNA, the CDR3 is TGTGCCAGCAGCCCGCTGTGGGACACCGGGGAGCTGTTTTTT. This codes for CASSPLWDTGELFF.

This clonotype was counted at least ten times. V is TRBV12-3 or TRBV12-4 and J is TRBJ1-2; weak D call: TRBD1 (5 bases). The CDR3 is 14 amino acids. With 6 bases removed from V and 4 bases from J, the gap between germline ends came to 15 bases. Here the CDR3 reads CASSPAGDLYGYTF. DNA for the CDR3: TGTGCCAGCAGCCCGGCTGGGGACCTCTATGGCTACACCTTC.

V is TRBV25-1 and J is TRBJ2-5; TRBD1 matches 8 bases. The CDR3 is 13 amino acids. From germline, CDR1 is MGHDK and CDR2 SYGVNS. The trim removed 6 bases at V and 4 bases at J, leaving 4 bases unmatched. CDR3 coding DNA: TGTGCCAGCAGACCAGGGGGCAGAGAGACCCAGTACTTC. It codes for CASRPGGRETQYF.

The rearrangement joins TRBV6-5 to TRBJ1-2; possibly TRBD1 for D (5 bases). The germline gives CDR1 MNHEY, CDR2 SVGAGI. V was trimmed by 2 bases and J by 3 bases, leaving 10 bases between them. This CDR3 is 14 amino acids long. The CDR3: CASSYLGTYYGYTF. The CDR3 DNA reads TGTGCCAGCAGTTACCTCGGGACCTACTATGGCTACACCTTC.

The chain employs TRBV5-5 and TRBJ1-1; 8 bases map to TRBD1. Germline V CDR1 and CDR2: SGHKS, YYEKEE (reference sequence). V was pared by 3 bases and J by 4 bases, with 11 bases of the junction left unmatched. This CDR3 has 16 residues. This CDR3 is CASSSQHRTGPTEAFF. Here the CDR3 DNA reads TGTGCCAGCAGCTCGCAACATAGGACAGGGCCCACTGAAGCTTTCTTT.

This clonotype appeared a few times. The rearrangement links TRBV27 to TRBJ2-5, with 9 bases matching TRBD2. The trim removed 1 base at V and 1 base at J, leaving 7 bases unmatched. From germline, CDR1 is MNHEY and CDR2 SMNVEV (reference sequence). The CDR3 is 17 amino acids. CDR3: CASSLYAGGNSQETQYF. CDR3 in DNA: TGTGCCAGCAGTTTATACGCGGGAGGGAACTCCCAAGAGACCCAGTACTTC.

The chain combines TRBV7-7 with TRBJ2-5; D call uncertain. Germline V gene sequence: CDR1 SSHAT, CDR2 FNYEAQ (reference sequence). Trimming removed 2 bases from V and 4 bases from J, with 8 bases in between. CDR3 length equals 13 residues. The CDR3 here is CASSLLSGETQYF. As DNA, the CDR3 is TGTGCCAGCAGCTTATTATCGGGAGAGACCCAGTACTTC.

The table lists this clonotype with many counts. The chain employs TRBV6-6 and TRBJ2-1, with D maybe TRBD2 (6 bases). V lost 2 bases and J 3 bases, leaving 8 bases between the germline ends. This CDR3 region has 14 residues. The germline CDR1 and CDR2 sequences are MNHNY and SVGAGI (reference sequence). The CDR3 region is CASSYETSYNEQFF. CDR3 DNA sequence: TGTGCCAGCAGTTACGAGACTAGCTACAATGAGCAGTTCTTC.

This clonotype was counted at least ten times. The rearrangement links TRBV29-1 to TRBJ2-7; the match to TRBD1 covers 7 bases. The germline gives CDR1 SQVTM, CDR2 ANQGSEA. The CDR3 sequence is 14 residues long. CDR3 DNA sequence: TGCAGAGACTCGGAGACAGGGTTCTCCTACGAGCAGTACGTC. Translating gives CRDSETGFSYEQYV.

CDR3 sequence reads: CASSLSGTAYNEQFF. CDR3 bases: TGTGCCAGCAGTTTATCCGGGACGGCTTACAATGAGCAGTTCTTC. This rearrangement joins TRBV6-2 or TRBV6-3 to TRBJ2-1; either TRBD1 or TRBD2 may supply D (5 bases each). Germline loops: CDR1 MNHEY, CDR2 SVGEGT. This CDR3 is built from 15 residues. V was cut by 4 bases and J by 4 bases, with 14 bases left in between.

This sequence joins TRBV6-5 and TRBJ2-7; possible D gene TRBD2, 5 bases. Germline CDR1 MNHEY, CDR2 SVGAGI. This CDR3 is built from 16 residues. V was clipped by 8 bases and J by 3 bases, with 23 bases between them. CDR3 residues: CASGYRRAGNFYEQYF. The CDR3 nucleotides read TGTGCCAGCGGATACCGGCGGGCCGGTAATTTCTACGAGCAGTACTTC.

This chain connects TRBV7-9 to TRBJ2-3; no clear D. This CDR3 has 12 residues. The germline CDR1 and CDR2 sequences are SEHNR and FQNEAQ (reference sequence). With 8 bases removed from V and 7 bases from J, the gap between germline ends came to 13 bases. CDR3 sequence (DNA): TGTGCCAGCCTAACGACTCTTAATACGCAGTATTTT. Translated: CASLTTLNTQYF.

This clonotype was counted only a few times. This chain links TRBV9 with TRBJ2-7; 10 bases agree with TRBD2. The CDR3 is 14 amino acids. The V and J ends lost 4 bases and 7 bases, in that order; junction bases with no gene match: 8. Germline V gene sequence: CDR1 SGDLS, CDR2 YYNGEE. The CDR3 DNA is TGTGCCAGCAGCTCGCGACTAGCGGGTGGTGAGCAGTACTTC. Protein sequence: CASSSRLAGGEQYF.

This clonotype has a handful of counts. The chain has TRBV10-3 and TRBJ2-1; D might be TRBD1 or TRBD2, each matching 5 bases. The germline gives CDR1 ENHRY, CDR2 SYGVKD. Trimming pared 10 bases from V and 6 bases from J, leaving 22 bases between. This CDR3 contains 15 residues. The CDR3 coding sequence is TGTGCCACCGAGGAAGGGACCCACCGTGGCAATGAGCAGTTCTTC. Translating gives CATEEGTHRGNEQFF.

This clonotype was seen a few times. The CDR3 DNA is TGTGCCAGCAGCGTAGCCCCAAGGCTAGTCGTCTACAATGAGCAGTTCTTC. Its translation: CASSVAPRLVVYNEQFF. The chain uses TRBV9 and TRBJ2-1; D unresolved. Germline V gene sequence: CDR1 SGDLS, CDR2 YYNGEE. The germline V and J ends were trimmed by 0 bases and 3 bases, with 16 bases remaining between them. This CDR3 contains 17 residues.

The V and J genes are TRBV12-3 or TRBV12-4 and TRBJ1-1; D not certain. CDR3 length equals 16 residues. V lost 4 bases and J lost 1, with 16 bases in between. CDR3 coding DNA: TGTGCCAGCAGTTCGCGGGCTTCGGAGACGAACACTGAAGCTTTCTTT. This encodes CASSSRASETNTEAFF.